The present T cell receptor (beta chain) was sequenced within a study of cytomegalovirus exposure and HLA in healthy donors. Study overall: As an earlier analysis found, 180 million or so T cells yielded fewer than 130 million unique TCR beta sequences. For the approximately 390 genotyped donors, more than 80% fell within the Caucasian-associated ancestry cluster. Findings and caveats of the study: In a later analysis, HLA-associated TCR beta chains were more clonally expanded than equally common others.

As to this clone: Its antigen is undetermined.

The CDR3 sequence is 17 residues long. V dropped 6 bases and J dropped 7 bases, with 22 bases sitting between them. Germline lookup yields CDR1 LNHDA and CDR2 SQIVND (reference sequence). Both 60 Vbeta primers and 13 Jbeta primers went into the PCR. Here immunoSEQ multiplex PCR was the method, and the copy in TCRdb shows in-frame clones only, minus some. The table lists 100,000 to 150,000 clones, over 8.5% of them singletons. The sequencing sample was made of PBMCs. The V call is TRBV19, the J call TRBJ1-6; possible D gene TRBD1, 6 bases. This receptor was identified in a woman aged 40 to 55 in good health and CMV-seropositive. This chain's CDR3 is CASRATGLTRINSPLHF. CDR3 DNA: TGTGCCAGTAGGGCGACAGGACTTACTAGGATCAATTCACCCCTCCACTTT.